One and the same sample provided the 20 T cell receptor beta chains below, sequenced in a study of blood T cell repertoires in COVID-19. Clones were read by immunoSEQ multiplex PCR, and TCRdb kept only the in-frame ones, dropping some. Among some 200,000 clones listed, roughly 88% were seen once. The specimen sequenced was peripheral blood. These receptors were collected from a man in his fifties or sixties with COVID-19, enrolled during active disease.

This clone occurred once. The V and J genes are TRBV7-2 and TRBJ2-6, with D perhaps TRBD2 (7 bases). V was trimmed by 4 bases and J by 2 bases, leaving 9 bases between them. The CDR3 is 15 amino acids. Per the germline V gene, CDR1 is SGHTA and CDR2 is FQGNSA. CDR3 sequence (DNA): TGTGCCAGCAGCTCCGGGGGGCCTGGGGCCAACGTCCTGACTTTC. Residues: CASSSGGPGANVLTF.

This chain joins TRBV7-9 and TRBJ2-7; possibly TRBD2 for D (6 bases). CDR1 SEHNR and CDR2 FQNEAQ come from the germline V gene (reference sequence). V was pared by 5 bases and J by 2 bases, with 16 bases between. This CDR3 is built from 15 residues. The CDR3 protein is CASSHAGGGTYEQYF. CDR3 coding DNA: TGTGCCAGCAGCCATGCGGGTGGAGGGACCTACGAGCAGTACTTC.

The chain is built from TRBV9 and TRBJ2-1; 8 positions match TRBD2. Germline loops: CDR1 SGDLS, CDR2 YYNGEE. The CDR3 length is 15 residues. With 4 bases clipped from V and 0 bases from J, the junction kept 3 bases outside the gene matches. CDR3 DNA sequence: TGTGCCAGCAGCTTCGGGGGGGCCTCCTACAATGAGCAGTTCTTC. Amino acid sequence: CASSFGGASYNEQFF. Drawing the rest from reference TRBV9 and TRBJ2-1, the complete variable domain is DSGVTQTPKHLITATGQRVTLRCSPRSGDLSVYWYQQSLDQGLQFLIQYYNGEERAKGNILERFSAQQFPDLHSELNLSSLELGDSALYFCASSFGGASYNEQFFGPGTRLTVL.

This clone came up once. The chain is built from TRBV11-2 and TRBJ1-4; a weak D match, TRBD1 (5 bases). The CDR3 contains 17 residues. Germline V gene data show CDR1 as SGHAT and CDR2 as FQNNGV. Trimming took 5 bases from V and 3 from J, leaving 19 bases between them. As DNA, the CDR3 is TGTGCCAGCAGCGTCATCTGGGGGGAAGGAGCTAATGAAAAACTGTTTTTT. It codes for CASSVIWGEGANEKLFF. Full variable domain (missing parts from reference TRBV11-2 and TRBJ1-4): EAGVAQSPRYKIIEKRQSVAFWCNPISGHATLYWYQQILGQGPKLLIQFQNNGVVDDSQLPKDRFSAERLKGVDSTLKIQPAKLEDSAVYLCASSVIWGEGANEKLFFGSGTQLSVL.

This rearrangement joins TRBV19 to TRBJ1-2, with D tentatively TRBD1 (6 bases). Germline CDR1 is LNHDA and CDR2 is SQIVND (reference sequence). This CDR3 comprises 13 residues. Trimming removed 3 bases at V and 8 bases at J, with 13 bases between. The CDR3 loop is CASSITGTSGYTF. The CDR3 DNA reads as TGTGCCAGTAGTATTACAGGGACAAGCGGCTACACCTTC.

V usage is TRBV18 and J usage is TRBJ2-7; 8 positions match TRBD1. Germline assignment: CDR1 KGHSH and CDR2 LQKENI. CDR3 length: 17 amino acids. Trimming removed 4 bases from V and 3 bases from J; junction bases left unmatched: 14. The CDR3 DNA is TGTGCCAGCTCACTAAACAGTCGGCCAGGGGGCATCTACGAGCAGTACTTC. Protein sequence: CASSLNSRPGGIYEQYF. The complete variable domain, with remaining parts taken from reference TRBV18 and TRBJ2-7, reads NAGVMQNPRHLVRRRGQEARLRCSPMKGHSHVYWYRQLPEEGLKFMVYLQKENIIDESGMPKERFSAEFPKEGPSILRIQQVVRGDSAAYFCASSLNSRPGGIYEQYFGPGTRLTVT.

The chain joins TRBV4-3 to TRBJ2-1, with 12 bases lining up with TRBD1. The V and J ends lost 4 bases and 8 bases, in that order; junction bases with no gene match: 9. The CDR3 has 16 amino acids. Germline values: CDR1 LGHNA, CDR2 YSLEER. CDR3 protein: CASSLTSGTGGYEQFF. DNA of the CDR3: TGCGCCAGCAGCCTAACGTCCGGGACAGGGGGCTATGAGCAGTTCTTC.

This rearrangement joins TRBV30 to TRBJ2-6; 8 bases align to TRBD1. V lost 4 bases to trimming and J lost 2 bases; unmatched junction nucleotides: 13. CDR3 length: 18 residues. CDR1 GTSNPN and CDR2 SVGIG come from the germline V gene (reference sequence). The CDR3 spells CAWTNYRGLRAGANVLTF. CDR3 sequence (DNA): TGTGCCTGGACCAATTACAGGGGGTTGAGGGCTGGGGCCAACGTCCTGACTTTC. Drawing the rest from reference TRBV30 and TRBJ2-6, the complete variable domain is SQTIHQWPATLVQPVGSPLSLECTVEGTSNPNLYWYRQAAGRGLQLLFYSVGIGQISSEVPQNLSASRPQDRQFILSSKKLLLSDSGFYLCAWTNYRGLRAGANVLTFGAGSRLTVL.

The genes are TRBV19 and TRBJ1-5, with D maybe TRBD1 (6 bases). There are 17 residues in the CDR3. The germline V gene encodes CDR1 LNHDA and CDR2 SQIVND (reference sequence). V dropped 1 base and J dropped 0 bases, with 13 bases sitting between them. CDR3 nucleotide sequence: TGTGCCAGTAGTATAGGGAACAGGGACTATAGCAATCAGCCCCAGCATTTT. This translates into CASSIGNRDYSNQPQHF.

The genes are TRBV19 and TRBJ2-2; 8 positions agree with TRBD1. The CDR3 totals 15 residues. V lost 7 bases and J lost 7; bases outside the gene matches: 11. CDR1 is LNHDA, CDR2 SQIVND, per germline (reference sequence). CDR3 in amino acids: CASTIRGPLIGELFF. CDR3 nucleotide sequence: TGTGCCAGTACCATCAGGGGGCCCCTAATCGGGGAGCTGTTTTTT.

The chain combines TRBV29-1 with TRBJ2-1, with 10 bases that match TRBD2. The length of the CDR3 is 14 residues. The J segment lost 0 bases and the V segment lost 5 bases, leaving 1 base of the junction unmatched. Per germline, CDR1 SQVTM and CDR2 ANQGSEA. In nucleotides, the CDR3 is TGCAGCGTTAGCGGGGGGGTCTCCTACAATGAGCAGTTCTTC. Protein sequence: CSVSGGVSYNEQFF.

This clone has just one count. This chain links TRBV25-1 with TRBJ2-1; 9 positions agree with TRBD1. Germline CDR1 is MGHDK and CDR2 is SYGVNS. CDR3 size: 13 residues. The J segment lost 15 bases and the V segment lost 4 bases, leaving 10 bases of the junction unmatched. Written as DNA, the CDR3 is TGTGCCAGCAGTGCCGTTCCGGGACAGGGTCTGTTCTTC. It codes for CASSAVPGQGLFF.

The rearrangement links TRBV7-8 to TRBJ2-5, with 12 nucleotides matching TRBD2. This CDR3 contains 18 residues. With V trimmed by 5 bases and J by 2 bases, 12 bases remained unmatched. The germline V gene encodes CDR1 SGHVS and CDR2 FQNEAQ. The CDR3 sequence is CASSPRGLAGGLQETQYF. The CDR3 bases are TGTGCCAGCAGCCCTCGAGGGCTAGCGGGGGGGCTTCAAGAGACCCAGTACTTC.

The rearrangement joins TRBV7-9 to TRBJ2-3; D not resolved. The ends were cut back, 6 bases at V and 3 bases at J, with 7 bases in the middle. Germline V CDR1 and CDR2: SEHNR, FQNEAQ (reference sequence). The CDR3 contains 12 residues. The CDR3 DNA reads as TGTGCCAGCAGTTCCCTTACAGATACGCAGTATTTT. It yields the protein CASSSLTDTQYF.

The chain carries TRBV30 and TRBJ1-5, with TRBD1 as a possible D gene (5 bases). V shed 0 bases and J shed 5 bases, with 8 bases lying between them. The CDR3 extends over 13 amino acids. Germline loops: CDR1 GTSNPN, CDR2 SVGIG (reference sequence). CDR3: CAWSVGLDQPQHF. CDR3 sequence (DNA): TGTGCCTGGAGTGTGGGGCTCGATCAGCCCCAGCATTTT.

The chain recombines TRBV15 with TRBJ2-6; 7 nucleotides line up with TRBD2. Losses at the gene ends were 2 bases for V and 0 bases for J; bases not matched to a gene: 4. Germline V gene sequence: CDR1 LNHNV, CDR2 YYDKDF (reference sequence). The CDR3 runs 17 residues. The CDR3 sequence: CATSRPTSSSGANVLTF. CDR3 coding DNA: TGTGCCACCAGCAGACCGACTAGCAGCTCTGGGGCCAACGTCCTGACTTTC.

The chain has TRBV27 and TRBJ2-1; 11 bases fit TRBD2. This CDR3 contains 16 residues. Germline assignment: CDR1 MNHEY and CDR2 SMNVEV (reference sequence). The V and J ends lost 5 bases and 1 base, in that order; junction bases with no gene match: 4. CDR3 amino acids: CASSITSGSSYNEQFF. The CDR3 DNA reads TGTGCCAGCAGTATCACTAGCGGGAGTTCCTACAATGAGCAGTTCTTC.

This rearrangement joins TRBV11-3 to TRBJ2-3, with 11 bases identical to TRBD2. The germline CDR1 and CDR2 sequences are SGHNT and YENEEA. The CDR3 is 15 amino acids. J was trimmed by 9 bases and V by 5 bases; bases with no gene match: 10. The CDR3 loop is CASSRTGTSGETQYF. CDR3 in DNA: TGTGCCAGCAGCCGCACCGGGACTAGCGGCGAGACGCAGTATTTT.

The gene calls are TRBV9 and TRBJ2-5; D gene ambiguous. The germline V gene encodes CDR1 SGDLS and CDR2 YYNGEE. V dropped 0 bases and J dropped 5 bases, with 8 bases sitting between them. The CDR3 totals 13 residues. As DNA, the CDR3 is TGTGCCAGCAGCGTAGACTCCCCGGAGACCCAGTACTTC. As protein: CASSVDSPETQYF.

The rearrangement uses TRBV19 and TRBJ2-7, with D tentatively TRBD2 (6 bases). With 6 bases removed from V and 4 bases from J, the gap between germline ends came to 19 bases. The germline CDR1 and CDR2 sequences are LNHDA and SQIVND (reference sequence). This CDR3 comprises 15 residues. The CDR3 bases are TGTGCCAGTAGCGGACCCGGGAGTCAGGGTTACGAGCAGTACTTC. It encodes CASSGPGSQGYEQYF. Complete variable domain (other parts from reference TRBV19 and TRBJ2-7): DGGITQSPKYLFRKEGQNVTLSCEQNLNHDAMYWYRQDPGQGLRLIYYSQIVNDFQKGDIAEGYSVSREKKESFPLTVTSAQKNPTAFYLCASSGPGSQGYEQYFGPGTRLTVT.